This T cell receptor (beta chain) was sequenced in a study of OX40 agonist ivuxolimab in advanced cancers. For context, the study as a whole: Ivuxolimab was an agonistic, fully human IgG2 monoclonal antibody directed against OX40 (CD134), a costimulatory receptor. Intravenous ivuxolimab was administered to patients every 2 weeks at six dose levels: 0.01, 0.1, 0.3, 1.5, 3 and 10 mg/kg. Among the approximately 50 dose-escalation patients, about 19 had hepatocellular carcinoma, about 15 melanoma, 9 renal cell carcinoma and 9 head and neck cancer. In the dose-escalation cohort, approximately 82% of patients were male, and the mean age was 60 years with a range of roughly 20 to 79. Patients were allowed to have had prior anti-PD-1, anti-PD-L1 or anti-CTLA-4 therapy, and around 41% of the dose-escalation patients had previously received checkpoint inhibitors. Three dose-escalation patients achieved partial responses, one with hepatocellular carcinoma and two with cutaneous melanoma. Peripheral TCRbeta sequencing was intended to test whether TCR sequence diversity was altered and clonal T-cell expansion was caused by ivuxolimab. The paper reports the monotherapy dose-escalation portion (N ≈ 50 patients) of the phase I ivuxolimab trial. What the study reported, not specific to this receptor: Which antigens the clonally expanded peripheral T cells were specific for was not determined. In partial responders in the 0.1-3.0 mg/kg groups, normalized peripheral clonal expansion was found to be among the lowest, especially among CD8+ T cells. Low levels of normalized T-cell clonal expansion were also shown by some nonresponding patients. At doses of 0.1 to 3.0 mg/kg, clonal expansion of both CD4+ and CD8+ T cells in blood was seen between baseline and week 6. After ivuxolimab, CD8+ T cells had more expanded clones than CD4+ T cells on average.

Genomic DNA was extracted from sorted cells for sequencing of the TCRbeta CDR3 region. The immunoSEQ Assay was used for sequencing of TCRbeta CDR3 regions. The immuneACCESS repertoire file appears here via TCRdb, limited to in-frame rearrangements. These files lack a portion of the clones; in checked studies, under half of the deficit traces to unresolved V genes, and the cause of the others is not known. A total of about 87,000 clones appear in this sample, approximately 87% of them only once. The ten largest account for around 1.5% of the sample. The trial excluded patients who had a history of autoimmune disease or were on systemic immunosuppression. In every dose cohort, peripheral blood was drawn for TCR sequencing at baseline, cycle 4 day 1, and cycle 7 day 1. Samples were obtained from an open-label, multicenter, first-in-human phase I dose-escalation trial of ivuxolimab. The trial enrolled adults with locally advanced or metastatic head and neck squamous cell, hepatocellular, melanoma or renal cell carcinoma. CD4+ and CD8+ T cells were sorted separately from peripheral blood before TCR sequencing.

A note on this clone: Its antigen target is currently unknown. The sample holds no much larger clone one base away, and base qualities are not on file.

Cut back by 5 bases and 2 bases, the V and J ends lie 12 bases apart. CDR1 is given as SGHTA and CDR2 as FQGNSA, both from the germline V gene. The CDR3, cysteine through phenylalanine, is 14 amino acids long. Only CDR3 DNA remains: 42 bases, in frame from the first base. The chain couples TRBV7-2 to TRBJ1-1; tentative D gene TRBD1, with 5 bases matching. The clonotype originates from an adult with an advanced solid tumor such as melanoma, head and neck, liver or kidney cancer. The sequences come from CD4+ or CD8+ T cells sorted from blood, collected in a trial of the OX40 agonist ivuxolimab. In nucleotides, the sequence is TGTGCCAGCAGCGTAAGTGGGGGTAACACTGAAGCTTTCTTT. This sequence encodes CASSVSGGNTEAFF.